This T cell receptor (beta chain) was found in a study of blood T cell repertoires in COVID-19. The wider study: COVID-19 samples collected from the United States, Italy and Spain covered acute and convalescent phases.

Germline-derived CDR1 and CDR2 are MGHRA and YSYEKL. This CDR3 has 16 amino acids. V was cut by 0 bases and J by 3 bases, with 15 bases left in between. Per the study methods: Estimation of nucleated cell counts relied on the amplification of reference gene primers. Assay used: immunoSEQ multiplex PCR; TCRdb lists only in-frame clones, some missing. V and J calls and clone size are given by that table; D and trimming were obtained from the DNA. The profile shows a few hundred thousand clones, 90% of them singletons. Patients from Seattle were sampled longitudinally, starting during active infection. Sequencing used peripheral blood. The chain couples TRBV4-1 to TRBJ2-7; D is ambiguous. The TCR sequence derives from an older woman with COVID-19, enrolled during active disease. DNA of the CDR3: TGCGCCAGCAGCCAAGAGGGCTCTACAAACTTCTACGAGCAGTACTTC. Translating it yields CASSQEGSTNFYEQYF.